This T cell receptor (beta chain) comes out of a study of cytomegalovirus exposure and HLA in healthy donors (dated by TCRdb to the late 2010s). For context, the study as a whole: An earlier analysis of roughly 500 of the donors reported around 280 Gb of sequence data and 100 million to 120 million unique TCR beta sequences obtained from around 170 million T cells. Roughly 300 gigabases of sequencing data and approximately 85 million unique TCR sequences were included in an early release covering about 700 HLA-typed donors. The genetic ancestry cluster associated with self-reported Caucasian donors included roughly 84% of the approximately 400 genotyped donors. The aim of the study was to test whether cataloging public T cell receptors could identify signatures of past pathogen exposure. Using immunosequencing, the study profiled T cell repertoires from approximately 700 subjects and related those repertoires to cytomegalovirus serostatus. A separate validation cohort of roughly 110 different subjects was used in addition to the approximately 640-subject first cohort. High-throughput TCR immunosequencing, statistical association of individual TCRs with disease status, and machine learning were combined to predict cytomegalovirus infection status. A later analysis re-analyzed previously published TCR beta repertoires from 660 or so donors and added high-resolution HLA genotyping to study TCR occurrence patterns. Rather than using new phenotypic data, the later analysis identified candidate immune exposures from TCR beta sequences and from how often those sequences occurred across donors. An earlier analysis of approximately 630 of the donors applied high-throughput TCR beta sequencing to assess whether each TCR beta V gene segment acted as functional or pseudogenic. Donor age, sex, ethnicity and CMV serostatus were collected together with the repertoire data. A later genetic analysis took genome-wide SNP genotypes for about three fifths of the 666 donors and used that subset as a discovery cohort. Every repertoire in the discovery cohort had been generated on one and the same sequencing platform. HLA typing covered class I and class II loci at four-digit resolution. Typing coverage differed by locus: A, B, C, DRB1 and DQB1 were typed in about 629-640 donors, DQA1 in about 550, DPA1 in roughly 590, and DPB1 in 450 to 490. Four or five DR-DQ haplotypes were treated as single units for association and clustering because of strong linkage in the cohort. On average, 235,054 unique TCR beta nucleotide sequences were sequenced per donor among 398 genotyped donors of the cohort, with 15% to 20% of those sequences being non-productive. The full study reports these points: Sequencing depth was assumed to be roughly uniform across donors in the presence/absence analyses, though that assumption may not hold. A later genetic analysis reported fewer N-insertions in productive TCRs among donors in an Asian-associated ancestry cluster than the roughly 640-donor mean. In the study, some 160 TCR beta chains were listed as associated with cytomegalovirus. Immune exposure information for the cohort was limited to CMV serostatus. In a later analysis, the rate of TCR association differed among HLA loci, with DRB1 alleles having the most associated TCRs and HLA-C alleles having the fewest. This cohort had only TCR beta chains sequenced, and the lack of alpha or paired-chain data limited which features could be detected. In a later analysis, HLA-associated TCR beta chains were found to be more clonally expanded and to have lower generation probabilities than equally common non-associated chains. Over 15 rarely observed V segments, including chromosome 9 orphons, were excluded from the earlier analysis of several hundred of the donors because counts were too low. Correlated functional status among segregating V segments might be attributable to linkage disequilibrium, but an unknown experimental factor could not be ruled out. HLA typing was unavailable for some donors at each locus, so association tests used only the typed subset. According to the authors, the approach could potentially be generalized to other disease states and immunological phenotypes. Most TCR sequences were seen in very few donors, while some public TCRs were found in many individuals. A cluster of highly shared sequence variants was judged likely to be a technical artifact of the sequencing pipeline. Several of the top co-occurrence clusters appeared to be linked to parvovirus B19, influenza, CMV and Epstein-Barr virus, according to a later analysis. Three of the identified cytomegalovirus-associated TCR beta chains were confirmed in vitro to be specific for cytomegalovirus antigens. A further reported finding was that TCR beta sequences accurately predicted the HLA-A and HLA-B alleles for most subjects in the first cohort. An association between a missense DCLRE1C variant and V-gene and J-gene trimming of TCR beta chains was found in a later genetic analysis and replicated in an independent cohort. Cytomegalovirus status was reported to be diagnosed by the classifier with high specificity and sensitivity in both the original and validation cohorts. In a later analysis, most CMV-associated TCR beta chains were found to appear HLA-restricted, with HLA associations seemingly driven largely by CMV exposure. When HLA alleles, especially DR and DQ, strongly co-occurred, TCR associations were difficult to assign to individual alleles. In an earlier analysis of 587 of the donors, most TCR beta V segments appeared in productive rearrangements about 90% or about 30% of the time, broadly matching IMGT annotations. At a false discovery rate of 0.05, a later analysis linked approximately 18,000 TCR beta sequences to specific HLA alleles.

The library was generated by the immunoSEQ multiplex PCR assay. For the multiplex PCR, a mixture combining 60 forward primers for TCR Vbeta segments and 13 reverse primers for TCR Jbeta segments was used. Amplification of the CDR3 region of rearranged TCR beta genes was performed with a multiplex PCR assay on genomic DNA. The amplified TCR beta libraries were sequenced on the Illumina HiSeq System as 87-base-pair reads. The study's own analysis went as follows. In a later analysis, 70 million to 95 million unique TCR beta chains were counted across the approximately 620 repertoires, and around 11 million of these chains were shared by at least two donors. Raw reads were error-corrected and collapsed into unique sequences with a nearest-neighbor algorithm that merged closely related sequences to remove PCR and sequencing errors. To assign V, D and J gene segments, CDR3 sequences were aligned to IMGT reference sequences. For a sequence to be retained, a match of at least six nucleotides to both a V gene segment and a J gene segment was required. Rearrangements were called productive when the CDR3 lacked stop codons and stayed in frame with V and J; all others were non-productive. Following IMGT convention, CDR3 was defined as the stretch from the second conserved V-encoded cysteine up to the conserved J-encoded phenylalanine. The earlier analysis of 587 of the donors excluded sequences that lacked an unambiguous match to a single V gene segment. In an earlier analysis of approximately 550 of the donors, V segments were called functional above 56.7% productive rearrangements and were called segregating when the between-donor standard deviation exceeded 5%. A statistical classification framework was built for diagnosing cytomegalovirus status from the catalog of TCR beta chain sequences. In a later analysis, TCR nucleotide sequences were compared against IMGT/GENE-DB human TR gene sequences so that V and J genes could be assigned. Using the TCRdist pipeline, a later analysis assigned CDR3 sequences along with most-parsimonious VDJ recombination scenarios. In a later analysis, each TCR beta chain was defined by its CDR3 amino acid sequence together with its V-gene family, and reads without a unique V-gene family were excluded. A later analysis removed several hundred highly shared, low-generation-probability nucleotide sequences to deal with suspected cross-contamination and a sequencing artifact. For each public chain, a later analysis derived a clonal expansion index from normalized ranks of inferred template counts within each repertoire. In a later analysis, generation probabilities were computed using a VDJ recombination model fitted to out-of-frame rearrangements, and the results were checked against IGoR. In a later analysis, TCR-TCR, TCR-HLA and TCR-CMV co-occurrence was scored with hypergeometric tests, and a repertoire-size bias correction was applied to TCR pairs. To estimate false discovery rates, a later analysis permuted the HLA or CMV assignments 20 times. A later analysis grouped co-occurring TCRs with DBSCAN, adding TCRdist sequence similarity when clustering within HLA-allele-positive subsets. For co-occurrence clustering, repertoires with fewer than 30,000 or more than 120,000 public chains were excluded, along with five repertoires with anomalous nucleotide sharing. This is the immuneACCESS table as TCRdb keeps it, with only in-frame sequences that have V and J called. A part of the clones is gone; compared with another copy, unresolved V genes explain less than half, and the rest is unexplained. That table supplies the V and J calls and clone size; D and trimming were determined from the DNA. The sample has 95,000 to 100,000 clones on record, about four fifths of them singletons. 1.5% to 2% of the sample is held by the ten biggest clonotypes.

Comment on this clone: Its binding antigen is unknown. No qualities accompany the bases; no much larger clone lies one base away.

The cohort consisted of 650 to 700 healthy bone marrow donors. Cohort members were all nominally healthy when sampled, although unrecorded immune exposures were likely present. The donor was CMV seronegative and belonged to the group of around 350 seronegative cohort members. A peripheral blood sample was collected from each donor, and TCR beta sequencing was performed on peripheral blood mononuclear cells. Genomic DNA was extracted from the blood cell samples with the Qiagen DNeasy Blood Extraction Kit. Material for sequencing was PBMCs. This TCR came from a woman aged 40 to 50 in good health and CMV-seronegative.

CDR3 region: CASSLGGYEQYF. The DNA sequence is TGTGCCAGCAGTCTAGGGGGCTACGAGCAGTACTTC. This chain joins TRBV28 to TRBJ2-5; a tentative D call is TRBD1 (6 bases match). The DNA end is a closer match to TRBJ2-7, so the J assignment may be wrong. There are 12 amino acids in the CDR3, from cysteine to phenylalanine inclusive. The read is trimmed to its CDR3 DNA, 36 bases read in frame from base 1. As encoded in the germline V gene, CDR1 is MDHEN while CDR2 is SYDVKM.